This T cell receptor beta chain was sequenced in a study of T cell responses to AZD1222 COVID-19 vaccine. Whole-study findings and limits: Among AZD1222 vaccinees, only 5 to 7 were seropositive at baseline. A mostly white British donor set with more females was recruited, and clonal diversity was possibly underestimated.

Produced via immunoSEQ multiplex PCR; TCRdb's table is partial and in-frame only. The table records roughly 77,000 clones, under 95% of them present only once. Analysis merged second doses at about 4 or about 12 weeks. From germline, CDR1 is MGHRA and CDR2 YSYEKL. The CDR3 consists of 12 residues. Deletions cut 3 bases from V and 15 bases from J, with 15 bases between. The count of this clone is one. The antigen remains undetermined. Material: peripheral blood, obtained 28 days after the second AZD1222 dose. The V call is TRBV4-1, the J call TRBJ2-1, with D unclear. This receptor was identified in an adult who received the AZD1222 COVID-19 vaccine. The CDR3 loop is CASSQADGQLFF. CDR3 nucleotide sequence: TGCGCCAGCAGCCAGGCGGACGGCCAGTTGTTCTTC.